The table lists the clone carrying this T cell receptor (beta chain) with a few counts. Its antigen remains unknown. These data are taken from a study of OX40 agonist ivuxolimab in advanced cancers. Overall study: Hepatocellular carcinoma, melanoma, renal cell or head and neck cancer occurred in dose-escalation patients.

V dropped 5 bases and J dropped 6 bases, with 8 bases sitting between them. Germline values: CDR1 LNHDA, CDR2 SQIVND (reference sequence). This CDR3 has 12 residues. The table came from immunoSEQ multiplex PCR; TCRdb's copy has only in-frame clones and leaves some out. The table shows around 100,000 clones, with around 89% occurring only once. Study-level results: In the expanded peripheral T cells, antigen specificity was never determined. Partly responding patients at 0.1-3.0 mg/kg showed some of the smallest clonal expansion.

The sequence came from an adult with an advanced solid tumor such as melanoma, head and neck, liver or kidney cancer. The V and J genes are TRBV19 and TRBJ1-5; no firm D call. The sequenced sample was CD4+ or CD8+ T cells sorted from blood, obtained in a trial of the OX40 agonist ivuxolimab. CDR3 residues: CASSALTQPQHF. CDR3 coding DNA: TGTGCCAGTAGTGCCCTAACTCAGCCCCAGCATTTT.